Shown below are 30 T cell receptor beta chains from a single sample sequenced in a study of immune evolution from preneoplasia to lung adenocarcinoma. The assay was immunoSEQ multiplex PCR, and TCRdb's table has in-frame clones only and misses some. This sample has tens of thousands of clones, with just under 75% found just once. The specimen sequenced was FFPE invasive lung adenocarcinoma tissue. The receptors originated from a person between 60 and 70 years old with invasive lung adenocarcinoma. Some clones in this sample may be carry-over from other donors' samples.

The chain links TRBV10-3 to TRBJ2-6; D unclear. Germline CDR1 and CDR2: ENHRY and SYGVKD. The CDR3 runs 14 residues. The V end was cut by 4 bases, the J end by 0 bases, with 4 bases between. The CDR3 DNA reads as TGTGCCATCAGTGGGGGCTCTGGGGCCAACGTCCTGACTTTC. As protein: CAISGGSGANVLTF.

V usage is TRBV6-5 and J usage is TRBJ1-5, with D unresolved. Germline CDR1 MNHEY, CDR2 SVGAGI. V was shortened by 5 bases and J by 9 bases, with 14 bases between the two germline ends. This CDR3 region has 13 residues. The CDR3, as DNA: TGTGCCAGCAGTCAGGCTGGTTGGGCGCCCCAGCATTTT. Translated, it gives CASSQAGWAPQHF.

The chain combines TRBV28 with TRBJ2-5, with 10 bases fitting TRBD2. The V gene end was trimmed by 5 bases and the J gene end by 6 bases; junction bases not matched to a gene: 9. The germline V gene encodes CDR1 MDHEN and CDR2 SYDVKM. The CDR3 sequence is 15 residues long. The CDR3 spells CASSIKAGGAKTQYF. CDR3 nucleotide sequence: TGTGCCAGCAGTATTAAAGCGGGAGGGGCGAAGACCCAGTACTTC.

The CDR3 loop reads CASSSGQGLETQYF. CDR3 bases: TGCGCCAGCAGCTCTGGACAGGGGCTCGAGACCCAGTACTTC. The V call is TRBV5-1, the J call TRBJ2-5; 9 positions match TRBD1. V lost 3 bases and J lost 5; bases outside the gene matches: 5. The CDR3 contains 14 residues. In germline, CDR1 is SGHRS, CDR2 YFSETQ.

The chain uses TRBV30 and TRBJ2-7; 9 nucleotides match TRBD1. The CDR3 covers 14 residues. Germline V CDR1 and CDR2: GTSNPN, SVGIG (reference sequence). The V gene end was trimmed by 3 bases and the J gene end by 4 bases; junction bases not matched to a gene: 7. This chain's CDR3 is CAWSYGTGIYEQYF. DNA of the CDR3: TGTGCCTGGAGCTACGGGACAGGGATATACGAGCAGTACTTC. Full variable domain (remainder filled in from reference TRBV30 and TRBJ2-7): SQTIHQWPATLVQPVGSPLSLECTVEGTSNPNLYWYRQAAGRGLQLLFYSVGIGQISSEVPQNLSASRPQDRQFILSSKKLLLSDSGFYLCAWSYGTGIYEQYFGPGTRLTVT.

J is TRBJ2-2 and V is TRBV2; D perhaps matches TRBD1 (6 bases). Trimming shortened V by 8 bases and J by 6 bases, and 10 bases separated the two germline ends. The CDR3 consists of 12 residues. From germline, CDR1 is SNHLY and CDR2 FYNNEI. The CDR3 spells CASFPGAGELFF. DNA of the CDR3: TGTGCCAGCTTTCCAGGGGCCGGGGAGCTGTTTTTT.

CDR3 residues: CASSPAAGGSSYNEQFF. CDR3 DNA sequence: TGCGCCAGCAGCCCGGCGGCGGGAGGTAGCTCCTACAATGAGCAGTTCTTC. The chain recombines TRBV5-1 with TRBJ2-1; TRBD2 matches 8 bases. Germline V lookup: CDR1 SGHRS, CDR2 YFSETQ. The CDR3 contains 17 residues. Trimming cost V 4 bases and J 0 bases; bases outside gene matches: 9. The variable domain in full, completed from reference TRBV5-1 and TRBJ2-1, reads KAGVTQTPRYLIKTRGQQVTLSCSPISGHRSVSWYQQTPGQGLQFLFEYFSETQRNKGNFPGRFSGRQFSNSRSEMNVSTLELGDSALYLCASSPAAGGSSYNEQFFGPGTRLTVL.

The rearrangement links TRBV28 to TRBJ1-5, with D possibly TRBD1 on 6 matching bases. V shed 10 bases and J shed 5 bases, with 12 bases lying between them. This CDR3 comprises 12 residues. Per the germline V gene, CDR1 is MDHEN and CDR2 is SYDVKM. CDR3 residues: CATKGGDQPQHF. DNA of the CDR3: TGTGCCACCAAAGGGGGAGATCAGCCCCAGCATTTT.

A few counts support this clone. The chain carries TRBV5-1 and TRBJ1-1; no reliable D call. Per the germline V gene, CDR1 is SGHRS and CDR2 is YFSETQ. The CDR3 extends over 14 amino acids. V lost 4 bases and J 9 bases, leaving 19 bases between the germline ends. CDR3 sequence reads: CASSQIQVGRQAFF. In DNA form, the CDR3 reads TGCGCCAGCAGCCAGATCCAAGTAGGACGCCAAGCTTTCTTT.

The sample holds a few counts of this clone. The rearrangement joins TRBV28 to TRBJ1-3; D is unresolved. In germline, CDR1 is MDHEN, CDR2 SYDVKM. The CDR3 has 16 residues. Trimming left V 6 bases short and J 2 bases short, with 17 bases between. This CDR3 reads CASSSGGGWTGNTIYF. The CDR3 DNA reads TGTGCCAGCAGCTCCGGAGGAGGGTGGACTGGAAACACCATATATTTT.

This chain uses TRBV10-2 with TRBJ2-5; D is possibly TRBD1 (6 bases). V shed 5 bases and J shed 2 bases, with 15 bases lying between them. CDR1 is WSHSY and CDR2 is SAAADI in the germline V gene. This CDR3 has 15 amino acids. This CDR3 is CASSSEGTPQETQYF. The CDR3 coding sequence is TGCGCCAGCAGTAGTGAAGGGACACCACAAGAGACCCAGTACTTC.

This chain's CDR3 is CASSVQRVAYEQYF. CDR3 coding DNA: TGTGCCAGCAGCGTCCAGAGGGTCGCCTACGAGCAGTACTTC. The chain recombines TRBV9 with TRBJ2-7; TRBD2 is a possible D gene (5 bases). Trimming took 2 bases from V and 2 from J, leaving 11 bases between them. CDR1 is SGDLS and CDR2 is YYNGEE in the germline V gene. The CDR3 extends over 14 amino acids.

This clone has only one observation. V gene TRBV4-1 combines with J gene TRBJ2-2; TRBD1 matches at 8 bases. The CDR3 totals 18 residues. V lost 1 base and J lost 1; bases outside the gene matches: 8. The V gene's germline CDR1 is MGHRA and CDR2 YSYEKL. The chain's CDR3 is CASSQVLGGTGNTGELFF. CDR3 DNA: TGCGCCAGCAGCCAAGTACTTGGAGGGACAGGGAACACCGGGGAGCTGTTTTTT.

The chain combines TRBV4-3 with TRBJ2-7; the match to TRBD2 covers 8 bases. The CDR3 is 17 amino acids. From germline, CDR1 is LGHNA and CDR2 YSLEER. The trim removed 11 bases at V and 1 base at J, leaving 19 bases unmatched. The CDR3 spells CADSATSGTRNSYEQYF. The CDR3 DNA follows: TGCGCCGACTCCGCAACTAGCGGAACCCGAAATTCCTACGAGCAGTACTTC.

A few counts support this clone. This rearrangement joins TRBV7-9 to TRBJ2-7; D not certain. The CDR3 spans 12 residues. With 6 bases removed from V and 0 bases from J, the gap between germline ends came to 6 bases. Germline values: CDR1 SEHNR, CDR2 FQNEAQ (reference sequence). CDR3 protein: CASSGLSYEQYF. DNA of the CDR3: TGTGCCAGCAGTGGCCTCTCCTACGAGCAGTACTTC. The full variable domain, completed using reference TRBV7-9 and TRBJ2-7, is DTGVSQNPRHKITKRGQNVTFRCDPISEHNRLYWYRQTLGQGPEFLTYFQNEAQLEKSRLLSDRFSAERPKGSFSTLEIQRTEQGDSAMYLCASSGLSYEQYFGPGTRLTVT.

The V gene is TRBV18, the J gene TRBJ2-5; no clear D. The germline gives CDR1 KGHSH, CDR2 LQKENI. The CDR3 covers 13 residues. Trimming took off 4 bases at V and 2 bases at J, with 8 bases between the two ends. The CDR3 sequence is CASSQGQQETQYF. The CDR3 region has the DNA TGTGCCAGCTCACAGGGTCAGCAAGAGACCCAGTACTTC.

The gene calls are TRBV6-5 and TRBJ2-7, with TRBD2 as a possible D gene (6 bases). The germline V gene encodes CDR1 MNHEY and CDR2 SVGAGI. V lost 7 bases, J lost 2 bases, and 9 bases lay in between. This CDR3 spans 12 amino acids. The CDR3 loop is CASNAGPYEQYF. CDR3 bases: TGTGCCAGCAATGCGGGACCCTACGAGCAGTACTTC.

V is TRBV19 and J is TRBJ2-5; no reliable D call. The V gene's germline CDR1 is LNHDA and CDR2 SQIVND (reference sequence). The CDR3 is made up of 11 amino acids. Trimming removed 5 bases from V and 5 bases from J, with 6 bases in between. CDR3 protein: CASSPGETQYF. The CDR3 DNA sequence: TGTGCCAGTAGTCCCGGCGAGACCCAGTACTTC.

V gene TRBV18 combines with J gene TRBJ2-3; tentative D call: TRBD1 (6 bases). V lost 4 bases to trimming and J lost 4 bases, with 15 bases between them. This CDR3 region has 15 residues. Germline CDR1 reads KGHSH; CDR2 reads LQKENI. CDR3 in amino acids: CASSLTGGRADTQYF. CDR3 nucleotides: TGTGCCAGCTCACTGACAGGAGGCAGGGCAGATACGCAGTATTTT.

This clone was detected only once. CDR3: CASSYHTGGEGTQYF. The CDR3 DNA sequence: TGCGCCAGCAGCTACCACACTGGCGGGGAAGGGACCCAGTACTTC. The chain recombines TRBV5-1 with TRBJ2-5; D possibly corresponds to TRBD2 (6 bases). Trimming removed 3 bases from V and 7 bases from J, with 19 bases in between. CDR3 length: 15 amino acids. Germline lookup yields CDR1 SGHRS and CDR2 YFSETQ.

This chain links TRBV9 with TRBJ2-3, with 8 bases aligning to TRBD2. This CDR3 comprises 16 residues. Germline V CDR1 and CDR2: SGDLS, YYNGEE. After removal of 0 bases from V and 0 bases from J, the junction contained 3 bases not matched to a gene. In DNA form, the CDR3 reads TGTGCCAGCAGCGTAGGGGCTAGCGGGAGCACAGATACGCAGTATTTT. It translates to CASSVGASGSTDTQYF.

The rearrangement uses TRBV28 and TRBJ2-6; TRBD1 aligns across 7 bases. CDR1 and CDR2 from the germline V gene are MDHEN and SYDVKM. The CDR3 sequence is 17 residues long. The junction had 12 bases not matched to a gene; V was cut back by 6 bases and J by 4 bases. CDR3 DNA sequence: TGTGCCAGCAGCTCGCAAGGGGGCGTTTCAGGGGCCAACGTCCTGACTTTC. Encoded protein: CASSSQGGVSGANVLTF.

The chain carries TRBV5-4 and TRBJ2-3; D gene unclear. The germline gives CDR1 SGHNT, CDR2 YYREEE (reference sequence). This CDR3 spans 16 amino acids. V lost 4 bases and J 0 bases, leaving 15 bases between the germline ends. CDR3 protein: CASSQSLIMSTDTQYF. The CDR3, as DNA: TGTGCCAGCAGCCAAAGTTTAATAATGAGCACAGATACGCAGTATTTT. Supplemented by reference TRBV5-4 and TRBJ2-3, the full variable domain reads ETGVTQSPTHLIKTRGQQVTLRCSSQSGHNTVSWYQQALGQGPQFIFQYYREEENGRGNFPPRFSGLQFPNYSSELNVNALELDDSALYLCASSQSLIMSTDTQYFGPGTRLTVL.

The chain recombines TRBV19 with TRBJ2-3; D is unclear. The germline V gene encodes CDR1 LNHDA and CDR2 SQIVND (reference sequence). V lost 6 bases to trimming and J lost 2 bases, with 18 bases between them. This CDR3 is 16 amino acids long. The CDR3 loop is CASSIAMTPATDTQYF. CDR3 DNA: TGTGCCAGTAGCATCGCAATGACACCAGCCACAGATACGCAGTATTTT.

This clone was counted between two and nine times. The chain couples TRBV7-8 to TRBJ1-5; 9 bases map to TRBD1. Germline V gives CDR1 SGHVS, CDR2 FQNEAQ. The CDR3 contains 16 residues. V shed 8 bases and J 0 bases; nucleotides not matched to a gene: 8. The CDR3 loop reads CASAGTGRYSNQPQHF. The CDR3 nucleotides read TGTGCCAGCGCCGGGACAGGGCGTTATAGCAATCAGCCCCAGCATTTT.

This chain uses TRBV7-2 with TRBJ1-1; no definite D call. Germline CDR1 and CDR2: SGHTA and FQGNSA. The CDR3 has 12 residues. The V end lost 3 bases, the J end lost 6 bases, and 8 bases lay between the germline ends. The CDR3 DNA reads TGTGCCAGCAGCTTGAACAAGGCTGAAGCTTTCTTT. It yields the protein CASSLNKAEAFF.

The chain employs TRBV6-1 and TRBJ2-2, with D possibly matching TRBD2 (6 bases). Germline V gene sequence: CDR1 MNHNS, CDR2 SASEGT. The CDR3 loop spans 17 amino acids. Trimming stripped 4 bases from V and 5 bases from J, with 20 bases between. CDR3 protein: CASSVLGGQGRTGELFF. The CDR3 DNA reads TGTGCCAGCAGTGTCCTTGGAGGGCAGGGCAGGACCGGGGAGCTGTTTTTT.

The chain recombines TRBV29-1 with TRBJ2-3; perhaps D is TRBD1 or TRBD2 (5 bases each). Germline V gene data show CDR1 as SQVTM and CDR2 as ANQGSEA. Between the trimmed V and J ends, which lost 6 bases and 2 bases, there was a span of 21 bases. The CDR3 has 16 amino acids. The DNA for the CDR3 is TGCAGCGTCATAGGGACGCAATCAATAATCACAGATACGCAGTATTTT. Amino acid sequence: CSVIGTQSIITDTQYF.

This chain uses TRBV30 with TRBJ1-3; D is possibly TRBD1 (6 bases). The germline V and J ends were trimmed by 2 bases and 2 bases, with 7 bases remaining between them. The CDR3 spans 13 residues. Germline CDR1 reads GTSNPN; CDR2 reads SVGIG (reference sequence). CDR3 sequence reads: CAWSSGAGNTIYF. The DNA of the CDR3 is TGTGCCTGGAGTTCAGGGGCTGGAAACACCATATATTTT. The full variable domain, rest sourced from reference TRBV30 and TRBJ1-3, is SQTIHQWPATLVQPVGSPLSLECTVEGTSNPNLYWYRQAAGRGLQLLFYSVGIGQISSEVPQNLSASRPQDRQFILSSKKLLLSDSGFYLCAWSSGAGNTIYFGEGSWLTVV.

This chain joins TRBV19 and TRBJ2-6; unclear D gene. Germline V CDR1 and CDR2: LNHDA, SQIVND (reference sequence). V was pared by 4 bases and J by 5 bases, with 0 bases between. This CDR3 contains 11 residues. The CDR3 DNA sequence: TGTGCCAGTAGTAGGGCCAACGTCCTGACTTTC. Translating gives CASSRANVLTF.